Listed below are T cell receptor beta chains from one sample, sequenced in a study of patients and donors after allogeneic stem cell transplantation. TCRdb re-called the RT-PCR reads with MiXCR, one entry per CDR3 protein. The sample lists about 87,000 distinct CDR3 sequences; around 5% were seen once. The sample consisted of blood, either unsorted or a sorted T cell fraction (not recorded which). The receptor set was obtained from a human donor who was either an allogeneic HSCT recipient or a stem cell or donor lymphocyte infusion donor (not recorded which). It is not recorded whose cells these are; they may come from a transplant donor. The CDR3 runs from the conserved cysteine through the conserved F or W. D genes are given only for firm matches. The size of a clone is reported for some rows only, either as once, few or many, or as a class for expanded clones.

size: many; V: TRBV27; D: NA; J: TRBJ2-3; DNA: TGTGCCAGCAGACTTAACGGTTTACAGGGTACAGATACGCAGTATTTT; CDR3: CASRLNGLQGTDTQYF
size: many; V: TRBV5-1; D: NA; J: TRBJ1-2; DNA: TGCGCCAGCAGCTTGGTGTCAGAAAACTATGGCTACACCTTC; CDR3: CASSLVSENYGYTF
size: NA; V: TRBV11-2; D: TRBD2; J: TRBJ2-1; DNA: TGTGCCAGCAGCTTACGACGGGAGGTCGATGAGCAGTTCTTC; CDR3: CASSLRREVDEQFF
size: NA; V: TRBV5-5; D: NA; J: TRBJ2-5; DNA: TGTGCCAGCAGCTTGGGGAGGGCAGAGACCCAGTACTTC; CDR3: CASSLGRAETQYF
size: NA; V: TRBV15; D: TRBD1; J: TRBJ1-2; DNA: TGTGCCACCAGCTCAGGGGGAGGGGTTGGTGGCTACACCTTC; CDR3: CATSSGGGVGGYTF
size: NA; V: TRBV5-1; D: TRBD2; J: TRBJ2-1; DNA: TGCGCCAGCAGCCCGGGAGGTGTGGTTGAGCAGTTCTTC; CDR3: CASSPGGVVEQFF
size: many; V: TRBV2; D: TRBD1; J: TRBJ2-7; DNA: TGTGCCAGCAGGGCACCGGGACAGGGGGCTGGTGAGCAGTACTTC; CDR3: CASRAPGQGAGEQYF
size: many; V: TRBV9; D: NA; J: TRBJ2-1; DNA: TGTGCCAGCAGCCCCACCCCGGAAGGATCCTGGAATGAGCAGTTCTTC; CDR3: CASSPTPEGSWNEQFF
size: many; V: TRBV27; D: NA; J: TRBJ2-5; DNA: TGTGCCAGCAGTTTACGAGAAAGAGAGACCCAGTACTTC; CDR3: CASSLRERETQYF
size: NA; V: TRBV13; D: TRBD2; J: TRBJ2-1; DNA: TGTGCCAGCAGCTTATTCCGGACTAGCGGGAGGAGCAATGAGCAGTTCTTC; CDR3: CASSLFRTSGRSNEQFF
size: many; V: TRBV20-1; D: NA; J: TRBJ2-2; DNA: TGCAGTGCTTACCGTGAGAACTCGAACACCGGGGAGCTGTTTTTT; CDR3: CSAYRENSNTGELFF
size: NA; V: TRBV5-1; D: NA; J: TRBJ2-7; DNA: TGCGCCAGCAGCTTCCTGGCAAGCTACGAGCAGTACTTC; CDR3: CASSFLASYEQYF
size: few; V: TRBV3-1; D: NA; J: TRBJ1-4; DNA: TGTGCCAGCAGCCAAGAAAGGCTCGGGACGTTTAATGAAAAACTGTTTTTT; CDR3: CASSQERLGTFNEKLFF
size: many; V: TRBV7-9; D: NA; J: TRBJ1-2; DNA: TGTGCCAGCAGCCGGGGGACGGAGGGGTCAGGCTACACCTTC; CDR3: CASSRGTEGSGYTF
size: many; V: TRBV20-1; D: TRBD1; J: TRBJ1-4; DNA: TGCAGTGCCCCGACAGGGGGCGGGGTGGGACTGTTTTTT; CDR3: CSAPTGGGVGLFF
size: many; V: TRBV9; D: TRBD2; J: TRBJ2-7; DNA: TGTGCCAGCAGCGTAAGCGCCGGGACTAGCGGACCCTACGAGCAGTACTTC; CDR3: CASSVSAGTSGPYEQYF
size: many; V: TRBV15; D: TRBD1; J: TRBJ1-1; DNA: TGTGCCACCAGTAACAACAGGGGTAGGAACACTGAAGCTTTCTTT; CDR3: CATSNNRGRNTEAFF
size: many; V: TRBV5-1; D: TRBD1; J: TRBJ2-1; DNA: TGCGCCAGCAGCTTGGTCGGACAGGGGGACCCCTACAATGAGCAGTTCTTC; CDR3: CASSLVGQGDPYNEQFF
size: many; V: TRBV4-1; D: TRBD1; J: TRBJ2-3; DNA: TGCGCCAGCAGGAATACAGGGGTCAGCACAGATACGCAGTATTTT; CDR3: CASRNTGVSTDTQYF
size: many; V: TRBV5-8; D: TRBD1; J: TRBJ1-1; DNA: TGTGCCAGCAGCCCGGGACAGACTTTGAACACTGAAGCTTTCTTT; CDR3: CASSPGQTLNTEAFF
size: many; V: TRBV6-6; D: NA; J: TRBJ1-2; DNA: TGTGCCAGCAGTACAGGAGGTGGCTACACCTTC; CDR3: CASSTGGGYTF
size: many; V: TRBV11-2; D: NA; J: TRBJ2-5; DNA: TGTGCCAGCAACGTCGGGCTCAGCCGGGAGACCCAGTACTTC; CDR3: CASNVGLSRETQYF
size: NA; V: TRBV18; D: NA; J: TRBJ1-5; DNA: TGTGCCAGCTCACCAGGGGACGATCAGCCCCAGCATTTT; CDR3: CASSPGDDQPQHF